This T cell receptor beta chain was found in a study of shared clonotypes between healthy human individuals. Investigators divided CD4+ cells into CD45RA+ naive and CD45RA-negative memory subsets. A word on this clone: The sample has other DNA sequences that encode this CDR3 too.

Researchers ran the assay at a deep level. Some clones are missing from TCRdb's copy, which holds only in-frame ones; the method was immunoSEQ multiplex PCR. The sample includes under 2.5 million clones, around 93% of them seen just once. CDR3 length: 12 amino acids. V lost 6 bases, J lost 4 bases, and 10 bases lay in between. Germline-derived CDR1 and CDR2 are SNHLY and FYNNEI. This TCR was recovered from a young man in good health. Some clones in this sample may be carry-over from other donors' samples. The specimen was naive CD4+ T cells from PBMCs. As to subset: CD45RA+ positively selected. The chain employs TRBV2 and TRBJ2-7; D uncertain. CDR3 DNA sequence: TGTGCCAGCAGAGGTGACGGGTACGAGCAGTACTTC. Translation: CASRGDGYEQYF.